This is a list of T cell receptor beta chains from one sample in a study of cytotoxic CD8 clonotypes in ibrutinib-treated CLL. Repertoires were generated with immunoSEQ multiplex PCR, while TCRdb's copy carries only in-frame clones and drops some. The table lists 150,000 or so clones, roughly three quarters of them singletons. The sequencing used PBMCs, collected after 12 months of ibrutinib treatment. The origin of the receptors is a human donor with chronic lymphocytic leukemia. CDR3s include the opening cysteine and the closing phenylalanine or tryptophan. The order of the fields is D gene, clone size, V gene, J gene, CDR3 DNA, CDR3 protein. A D gene is named only where the DNA matches it firmly. Clone size is not always given. Where it is, it says once, few, many or a class for expanded clones.

NA	NA	TRBV5-6	TRBJ2-1	TGTGCCAGCACCTATGGTACCGAATACAATGAGCAGTTCTTC	CASTYGTEYNEQFF
NA	NA	TRBV27	TRBJ1-5	TGTGCCAGCAGTTTAGTAGGTAGCAATCAGCCCCAGCATTTT	CASSLVGSNQPQHF
NA	few	TRBV25-1	TRBJ1-2	TGTGCCAGCAGTGGGGCGAACTATGGCTACACCTTC	CASSGANYGYTF
NA	NA	TRBV30	TRBJ2-7	TGTGCCTGGAGTGTATTCGCAGGGTTAGCCTACGAGCAGTACTTC	CAWSVFAGLAYEQYF
TRBD2	NA	TRBV4-3	TRBJ2-1	TGCGCCAGCAGCCAGGTTGGGGCTAGCGGGAGGTGGGGGAATGAGCAGTTCTTC	CASSQVGASGRWGNEQFF
NA	NA	TRBV4-2	TRBJ1-3	TGTGCCAGCAGCCAAGAAGGGCGTGGAGGGGATGGAAACACCATATATTTT	CASSQEGRGGDGNTIYF
TRBD1	NA	TRBV15	TRBJ2-7	TGTGCCACCAGCAGAGCACAGGGGGACCCCTACGAGCAGTACTTC	CATSRAQGDPYEQYF
TRBD1	NA	TRBV5-1	TRBJ1-4	TGCGCCAGCAGCTTGACAGGGGGCCTAACTAATGAAAAACTGTTTTTT	CASSLTGGLTNEKLFF
NA	NA	TRBV9	TRBJ2-2	TGTGCCAGCAGCGTCTCCGCGGCCCCCGGGGAGCTGTTTTTT	CASSVSAAPGELFF
NA	NA	TRBV30	TRBJ2-6	TGTGCCTGGAGTGTACGCTGGTCAAACTCTGGGGCCAACGTCCTGACTTTC	CAWSVRWSNSGANVLTF
TRBD2	few	TRBV7-3	TRBJ2-3	TGTGCCAGCAGCTTATCCCGGACTAGCTTAGATACGCAGTATTTT	CASSLSRTSLDTQYF
TRBD2	NA	TRBV6-5	TRBJ2-7	TGTGCCGTAGCGGGAGTTAGCGAGCAGTACTTC	CAVAGVSEQYF
TRBD2	NA	TRBV7-3	TRBJ2-2	TGTGCCAGCAGCTTATATCGGACTAGGGATAACACCGGGGAGCTGTTTTTT	CASSLYRTRDNTGELFF
NA	NA	TRBV4-3	TRBJ1-2	TGCGCCAGCAGCCAAGATTATAGTGAGACAGCTAACTATGGCTACACCTTC	CASSQDYSETANYGYTF
TRBD1	few	TRBV7-9	TRBJ2-3	TGTGCCAGCAGCTTAGCGGGACAGGGGGCCACAGATACGCAGTATTTT	CASSLAGQGATDTQYF
NA	NA	TRBV19	TRBJ1-5	TGTGCCTGCAAGCCCGGGACTTCGGACCAGCCCCAGCATTTT	CACKPGTSDQPQHF
TRBD1	NA	TRBV27	TRBJ2-4	TGTGCCAGCAGTTTCTCCGGGACAGCCAATAGGTACTTC	CASSFSGTANRYF
NA	NA	TRBV29-1	TRBJ2-7	TGCAGCGTTGTTCAGCCCACCAGCTCCTACGAGCAGTACTTC	CSVVQPTSSYEQYF
TRBD2	NA	TRBV27	TRBJ2-3	TGTGCCAGCAGCGAGGGACTAGCCTTCTCAGATACGCAGTATTTT	CASSEGLAFSDTQYF
NA	NA	TRBV7-2	TRBJ2-3	TGTGCCAGCAGCTTATCCTTTAGGGGCACAGATACGCAGTATTTT	CASSLSFRGTDTQYF
NA	few	TRBV10-3	TRBJ1-5	TGTGCCATCGGGCCTTCGATCGATCAGCCCCAGCATTTT	CAIGPSIDQPQHF
TRBD2	NA	TRBV5-1	TRBJ2-3	TGCGCCAGCAGCTCCAAGACTAGCGCCAGCACAGATACGCAGTATTTT	CASSSKTSASTDTQYF
TRBD2	NA	TRBV6-1	TRBJ2-7	TGTGCCAGCAGTGTCGCCGGGACTAGCGTTGTCTTC	CASSVAGTSVVF
NA	NA	TRBV6-4	TRBJ2-2	TGTGCCAGCAGTGACTTTGCGGGGAACACCGGGGAGCTGTTTTTT	CASSDFAGNTGELFF
TRBD2	NA	TRBV7-9	TRBJ2-2	TGTGCCAGCAGCTTTGGTGCGAGGCGCGGGAGGGCCTATACCGGGGAGCTGTTTTTT	CASSFGARRGRAYTGELFF
NA	NA	TRBV19	TRBJ1-1	TGTGCCAGTAGCACAGGCCGGGGGAGAACCGGTGAAGCTTTCTTT	CASSTGRGRTGEAFF
NA	NA	TRBV5-6	TRBJ2-1	TGTGCCAGCAGTCCCCCGTTGCCGTACAATGAGCAGTTCTTC	CASSPPLPYNEQFF
NA	NA	TRBV7-6	TRBJ2-3	TGTGCCAGCAGCTTAGGCAAGGGGACAGATACGCAGTATTTT	CASSLGKGTDTQYF
NA	once	TRBV4-1	TRBJ1-4	TGCGCCAGCAGCCCACACCGGGGGGTGACTAATGAAAAACTGTTTTTT	CASSPHRGVTNEKLFF
NA	NA	TRBV7-2	TRBJ1-5	TGTGCCAGCAGCCTCGACGGGGACTCTTATCAGCCCCAGCATTTT	CASSLDGDSYQPQHF
NA	NA	TRBV19	TRBJ2-1	TGTGCCAGTAGTTTACAGGTACAAACTTACAATGAGCAGTTCTTC	CASSLQVQTYNEQFF
NA	NA	TRBV7-2	TRBJ1-5	TGTGCCAGCAGCTTAGCAGGCAGGGGTAATCAGCCCCAGCATTTT	CASSLAGRGNQPQHF
NA	NA	TRBV7-9	TRBJ2-1	TGTGCCAGCAGCTTACGAGGGGAAAGGAGCTCCTACAATGAGCAGTTCTTC	CASSLRGERSSYNEQFF
NA	NA	TRBV6-1	TRBJ2-5	TGTGCCAGCATTCCGAGAGGCGAGGAAGAGACCCAGTACTTC	CASIPRGEEETQYF
NA	NA	TRBV27	TRBJ2-5	NA	CASSTSTGEQETQYF
NA	NA	TRBV10-3	TRBJ2-3	TGTGCCATCGGGATAATCGGGGATACGCAGTATTTT	CAIGIIGDTQYF
TRBD2	few	TRBV4-3	TRBJ2-7	TGCGCCAGCAGCCAAGGAGGTAGCGGGCGGATACCTTACGAGCAGTACTTC	CASSQGGSGRIPYEQYF
NA	NA	TRBV30	TRBJ1-1	TGTGCCTGGGGGAGGAGGGGCCGGAACACTGAAGCTTTCTTT	CAWGRRGRNTEAFF
TRBD2	NA	TRBV6-6	TRBJ2-7	TGTGCCAGCAGTTCCGTCGGCGGGGGATACGAGCAGTACTTC	CASSSVGGGYEQYF
NA	few	TRBV4-3	TRBJ1-3	TGCGCCAGCAGCCAAGCCCAAATCGCGGGGGGAAACACCATATATTTT	CASSQAQIAGGNTIYF
TRBD1	few	TRBV19	TRBJ2-5	TGTGCCAGTAGTAAACCCGGGACAGTGGAGACCCAGTACTTC	CASSKPGTVETQYF
TRBD2	NA	TRBV2	TRBJ2-1	TGTGCCAGCAGTCAGACTAGCGGGACCTACAATGAGCAGTTCTTC	CASSQTSGTYNEQFF
TRBD1	NA	TRBV6-5	TRBJ1-1	TGTGCCAGCAGTGCAGACAGGGGGAACACTGAAGCTTTCTTT	CASSADRGNTEAFF
NA	NA	TRBV28	TRBJ1-1	TGTGCCAGCAGCCATATCGTAGGTGACACTGAAGCTTTCTTT	CASSHIVGDTEAFF
TRBD1	NA	TRBV27	TRBJ1-2	TGTGCCAGCAGTTACGACAGGGGCTATGGCTACACCTTC	CASSYDRGYGYTF
NA	few	TRBV7-2	TRBJ2-1	TGTGCCAGCAGCTCCCGGCCTCCCAATGAGCAGTTCTTC	CASSSRPPNEQFF
NA	NA	TRBV28	TRBJ2-3	TGTGCCAGCAGTTACTTAGATCTCACAGATACGCAGTATTTT	CASSYLDLTDTQYF
NA	once	TRBV18	TRBJ1-1	TGTGCCAGCTCACCACCGGGCAGCGGAATTCTCACTGAAGCTTTCTTT	CASSPPGSGILTEAFF